This T cell receptor (beta chain) was captured in a study of shared T cell receptors in the human thymus. Germline CDR1 MNHEY, CDR2 SVGAGI. The CDR3 is made up of 15 amino acids. Trimming removed 5 bases at V and 2 bases at J, with 15 bases between. Here immunoSEQ multiplex PCR was the method, and the copy in TCRdb shows in-frame clones only, minus some. This sample has hundreds of thousands of clones, with approximately 85% found just once. These records were also assigned to another study, of human thymus T cells. From that report: Infants, healthy and Finnish, who were having corrective surgery for congenital heart defects served as donors. Resections were taken during corrective heart surgery, and the thymus tissue came from these. Gene usage for V and J segments appeared biased in thymic and blood repertoires. Related research has reported that thymic repertoires overlap highly among unrelated individuals.

The TCR sequence derives from a girl less than two years old with a congenital heart defect. The material sequenced was thymocytes. The chain uses TRBV6-5 and TRBJ2-5; D uncertain. CDR3 residues: CASSRLTEEQETQYF. The CDR3 bases are TGTGCCAGCAGTAGACTGACCGAAGAGCAAGAGACCCAGTACTTC.